This TCR beta chain was recorded in a study of chemoradiotherapy in HPV16-positive cancers. The V gene's germline CDR1 is SGHAT and CDR2 FQNNGV. CDR3 length: 13 amino acids. V lost 0 bases to trimming and J lost 5 bases, with 8 bases between them. The method was immunoSEQ multiplex PCR; TCRdb's version includes in-frame clones alone and lacks a portion of them. Among about 6,200 clones listed, roughly 80% were seen once. Specimen: tumor tissue, collected from a patient who underwent chemoradiotherapy. This TCR was sampled from a human donor with HPV-associated anogenital cancer. This chain joins TRBV11-2 and TRBJ2-7; D is undetermined. The DNA of the CDR3 is TGTGCCAGCAGCTTAGAAGGCCGCCACGAGCAGTACTTC. Its protein product is CASSLEGRHEQYF.